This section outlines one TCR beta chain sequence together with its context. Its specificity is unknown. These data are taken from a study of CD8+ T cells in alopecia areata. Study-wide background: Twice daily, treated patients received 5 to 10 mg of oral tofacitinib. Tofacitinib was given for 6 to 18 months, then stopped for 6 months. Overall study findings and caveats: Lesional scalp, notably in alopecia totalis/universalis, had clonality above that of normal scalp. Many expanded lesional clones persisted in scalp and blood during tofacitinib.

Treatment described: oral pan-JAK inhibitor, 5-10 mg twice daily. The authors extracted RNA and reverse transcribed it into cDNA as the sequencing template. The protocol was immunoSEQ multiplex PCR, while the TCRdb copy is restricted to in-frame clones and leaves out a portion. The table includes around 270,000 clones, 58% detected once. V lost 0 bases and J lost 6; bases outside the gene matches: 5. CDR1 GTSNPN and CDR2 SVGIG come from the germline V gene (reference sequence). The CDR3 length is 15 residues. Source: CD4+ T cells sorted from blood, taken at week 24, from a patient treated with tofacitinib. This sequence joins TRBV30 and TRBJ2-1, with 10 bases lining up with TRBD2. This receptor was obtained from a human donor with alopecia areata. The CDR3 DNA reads TGTGCCTGGAGTGTAGGACTAGCGGCCTTCAATGAGCAGTTCTTC. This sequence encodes CAWSVGLAAFNEQFF.